These T cell receptor beta chains were read from a single sample in a study of T cells in Graves' hyperthyroidism and ophthalmopathy. TCRdb re-called the multiplex PCR reads through MiXCR, storing one row per CDR3 protein. The table records some 700,000 distinct CDR3 sequences, 17% of them present only once. The sequenced sample was blood. All receptors come from a man aged 50 to 60 with Graves' hyperthyroidism. The CDR3 runs from the conserved cysteine through the conserved F or W. A D gene is named only where the DNA matches it firmly. Clone size is stated in some rows and not others, as once, few, many or a class when expanded.

>few|TRBD1|TRBV28|TRBJ2-1
CASSPGQGAGYEQFF
TGTGCCAGCAGTCCGGGACAGGGGGCAGGGTATGAGCAGTTCTTC
>many|NA|TRBV15|TRBJ2-2
CATSTRNGELFF
TGTGCCACCAGCACTCGTAACGGGGAGCTGTTTTTT
>NA|NA|TRBV6-1|TRBJ2-1
CASTSNILVKDEQFF
TGTGCCAGCACCTCCAACATACTAGTGAAAGATGAGCAGTTCTTC
>many|NA|TRBV30|TRBJ2-7
CAWEEGGSSYEQYF
TGTGCCTGGGAGGAGGGAGGCAGCTCCTACGAGCAGTACTTC
>NA|NA|TRBV7-3|TRBJ2-5
CASKGGGSTETQYF
TGTGCCAGCAAAGGGGGGGGGAGTACCGAGACCCAGTACTTC
>many|NA|TRBV27|TRBJ2-7
CASSPTHRDIFPEQYF
TGTGCCAGCAGTCCAACACACCGGGACATATTTCCCGAGCAGTACTTC
>NA|NA|TRBV7-9|TRBJ1-6
CASSLVGRGLSSYNSPLHF
TGTGCCAGCAGCTTAGTGGGCAGAGGTTTGAGCTCCTATAATTCACCCCTCCACTTT
>once|NA|TRBV20-1|TRBJ2-7
CSAGGRARDEQYF
TGCAGTGCAGGGGGGAGGGCCAGGGACGAGCAGTACTTC
>many|NA|TRBV2|TRBJ2-3
CASSFGASSTDTQYF
TGTGCCAGCAGCTTTGGTGCTAGCAGCACAGATACGCAGTATTTT
>many|TRBD2|TRBV11-2|TRBJ2-3
CASTIAGRSTDTQYF
TGTGCCAGCACAATAGCGGGACGCTCCACAGATACGCAGTATTTT
>NA|TRBD1|TRBV29-1|TRBJ2-7
CSVVDRGRDEQYF
TGCAGCGTTGTGGACAGGGGAAGGGACGAGCAGTACTTC
>many|NA|TRBV7-2|TRBJ2-7
CASSLGPGVIGYEQYF
TGTGCCAGCAGCTTAGGCCCCGGGGTTATTGGGTACGAGCAGTACTTC
>NA|NA|TRBV27|TRBJ2-3
CASSPLPTNTDTQYF
TGTGCCAGCAGTCCCCTTCCAACAAACACAGATACGCAGTATTTT
>many|NA|TRBV19|TRBJ1-5
CASSLYGRTIAGPQHF
TGTGCCAGTAGTCTCTACGGACGGACGATTGCTGGGCCCCAGCATTTT
>NA|NA|TRBV6-1|TRBJ1-2
CASNDGMSYGYTF
TGTGCCAGTAATGACGGAATGAGCTATGGCTACACCTTC
>many|TRBD2|TRBV28|TRBJ2-1
CASSSKAGTSLYNEQFF
TGTGCCAGCAGTTCTAAGGCCGGGACTAGCCTTTACAATGAGCAGTTCTTC
>NA|NA|TRBV30|TRBJ2-2
CAWISAGELFF
TGTGCCTGGATTTCGGCCGGGGAGCTGTTTTTT
>many|NA|TRBV12-3/TRBV12-4|TRBJ1-3
CASSQDSPGAGNTIYF
TGTGCCAGCAGTCAAGACAGCCCCGGCGCTGGAAACACCATATATTTT
>NA|TRBD2|TRBV6-4|TRBJ2-7
CASSLGLAGYNYEQYF
TGTGCCAGCAGTCTCGGTCTAGCGGGATACAACTACGAGCAGTACTTC
>many|TRBD2|TRBV7-9|TRBJ2-1
CASRDWTSGRLDEQFF
TGTGCCAGCAGGGACTGGACTAGCGGGAGGTTAGATGAGCAGTTCTTC
>NA|NA|TRBV15|TRBJ2-2
CATSSPGRSTVGELFF
TGTGCCACCAGCTCTCCGGGACGCTCTACAGTTGGGGAGCTGTTTTTT
>NA|NA|TRBV7-9|TRBJ2-7
CASSLGFLTGYEQYF
TGTGCCAGCAGCTTAGGGTTTTTGACGGGCTACGAGCAGTACTTC
>many|NA|TRBV12-3/TRBV12-4|TRBJ2-1
CASSSDGGAGYNEQFF
TGTGCCAGCAGTTCCGATGGGGGAGCGGGTTACAATGAGCAGTTCTTC
>NA|TRBD1|TRBV30|TRBJ1-1
CAWTRSWTGEAFF
TGTGCCTGGACAAGATCCTGGACAGGGGAAGCTTTCTTT
>many|NA|TRBV28|TRBJ2-7
CASSLTGTNYEQYF
TGTGCCAGCAGTTTAACAGGGACTAACTACGAGCAGTACTTC
>NA|NA|TRBV28|TRBJ1-3
CASIRTRRLISGNTIYF
TGTGCCAGCATCAGGACACGCCGCCTTATTTCCGGGAACACCATATATTTT
>NA|NA|TRBV24-1|TRBJ2-5
CATSDPPLGTYQETQYF
TGTGCCACCAGTGACCCTCCCCTCGGGACGTATCAAGAGACCCAGTACTTC
>few|NA|TRBV29-1|TRBJ2-7
CSVASRGQSYEQYF
TGCAGCGTTGCCTCCAGGGGACAATCCTACGAGCAGTACTTC
>few|NA|TRBV5-6|TRBJ2-2
CASSSDRSTGELFF
TGTGCCAGCAGCTCGGACAGAAGCACCGGGGAGCTGTTTTTT
>many|NA|TRBV7-9|TRBJ1-1
CASSRSGGPEAFF
TGTGCCAGCAGCCGCTCCGGGGGTCCTGAAGCTTTCTTT
>NA|TRBD2|TRBV10-3|TRBJ2-5
CATSPSGSSETQYF
TGTGCCACTAGTCCTAGCGGGAGCAGTGAGACCCAGTACTTC
>few|TRBD1|TRBV6-1|TRBJ1-1
CASSTDRVAYTEAFF
TGTGCCAGCAGTACGGACAGGGTGGCGTACACTGAAGCTTTCTTT
>NA|NA|TRBV6-2/TRBV6-3|TRBJ1-3
CASSYNRPPEDTIYF
TGTGCCAGCAGCTACAACAGGCCACCGGAAGACACCATATATTTT
>few|TRBD1|TRBV9|TRBJ1-2
CASRGQEVGYGYTF
TGTGCCAGCAGGGGACAGGAAGTAGGCTATGGCTACACCTTC
>many|TRBD1|TRBV7-2|TRBJ2-5
CASSSQGARQETQYF
TGTGCCAGCAGTTCACAGGGGGCGAGGCAAGAGACCCAGTACTTC